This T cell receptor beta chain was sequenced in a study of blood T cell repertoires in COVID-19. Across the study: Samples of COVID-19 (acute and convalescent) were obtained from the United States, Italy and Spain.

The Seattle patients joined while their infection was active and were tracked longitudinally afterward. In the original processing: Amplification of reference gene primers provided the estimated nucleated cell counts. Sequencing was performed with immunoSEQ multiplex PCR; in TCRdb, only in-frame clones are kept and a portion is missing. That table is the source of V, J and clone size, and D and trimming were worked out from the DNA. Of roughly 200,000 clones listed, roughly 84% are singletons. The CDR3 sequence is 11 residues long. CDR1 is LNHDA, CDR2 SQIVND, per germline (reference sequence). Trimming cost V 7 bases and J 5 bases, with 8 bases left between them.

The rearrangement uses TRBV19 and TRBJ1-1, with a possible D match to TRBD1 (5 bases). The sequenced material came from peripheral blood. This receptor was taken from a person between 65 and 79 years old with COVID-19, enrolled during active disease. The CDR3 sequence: CASTYRTEAFF. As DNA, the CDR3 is TGTGCCAGTACCTACAGGACTGAAGCTTTCTTT.